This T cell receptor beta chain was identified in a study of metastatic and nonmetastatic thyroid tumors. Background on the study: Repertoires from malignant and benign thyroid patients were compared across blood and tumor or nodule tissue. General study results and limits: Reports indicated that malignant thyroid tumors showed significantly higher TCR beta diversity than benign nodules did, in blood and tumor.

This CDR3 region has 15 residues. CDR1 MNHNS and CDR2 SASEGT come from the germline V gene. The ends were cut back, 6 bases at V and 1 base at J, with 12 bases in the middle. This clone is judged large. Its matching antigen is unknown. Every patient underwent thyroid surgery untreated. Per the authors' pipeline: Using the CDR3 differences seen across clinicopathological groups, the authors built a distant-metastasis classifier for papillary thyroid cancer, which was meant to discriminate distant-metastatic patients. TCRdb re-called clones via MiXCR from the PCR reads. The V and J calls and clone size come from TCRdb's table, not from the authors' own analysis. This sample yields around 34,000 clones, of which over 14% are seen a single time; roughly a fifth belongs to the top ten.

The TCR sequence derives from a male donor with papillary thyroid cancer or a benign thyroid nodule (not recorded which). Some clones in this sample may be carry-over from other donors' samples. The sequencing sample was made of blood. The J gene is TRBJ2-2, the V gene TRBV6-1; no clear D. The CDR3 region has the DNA TGTGCCAGCAGCCTCATGGGTGTGAACACCGGGGAGCTGTTTTTT. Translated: CASSLMGVNTGELFF.